This TCR beta chain was recorded in a study of blood T cells in healthy people across ages. A sample-barcoded 5' primer and a J-beta primer mix were used in a second PCR of roughly 7 to 12 cycles. Using its own MiXCR run on the 5' RACE reads, TCRdb lists one record per CDR3 protein. The sample comprises roughly 1,500,000 distinct CDR3 sequences, about 35% of which are singletons, and 10% to 12% rests with the top ten. The CDR3 has 13 residues. Germline V lookup: CDR1 ENHRY, CDR2 SYGVKD. Germline trimming cut 10 bases from V and 7 bases from J; bases unmatched to any gene: 11. The chain is built from TRBV10-3 and TRBJ1-2; 8 nucleotides agree with TRBD1. This receptor was identified in a woman between 25 and 40 years old in good health. The specimen sequenced was blood. The CDR3 region has the DNA TGTGCCACAGGACAGGGTGGAGACTGTGGCTACACCTTC. This gives the protein CATGQGGDCGYTF.